This passage covers 28 T cell receptor beta chains from one sample sequenced in a study of T cell responses to AZD1222 COVID-19 vaccine. The repertoire was sequenced with immunoSEQ multiplex PCR; TCRdb's copy has only in-frame clones and lacks some. The data hold roughly 80,000 clones, with over 75% observed a single time. The material sequenced was peripheral blood, taken on day 0 of MenACWY control vaccination. These receptors were collected from an adult in good health.

The chain joins TRBV19 to TRBJ1-1, with TRBD1 as a possible D gene (6 bases). The CDR3 consists of 15 residues. The germline gives CDR1 LNHDA, CDR2 SQIVND (reference sequence). Between the trimmed V and J ends, which lost 3 bases and 1 base, there was a span of 12 bases. This chain's CDR3 is CASSMDSLSNTEAFF. CDR3 sequence (DNA): TGTGCCAGTAGTATGGACAGCCTATCGAACACTGAAGCTTTCTTT.

Worth noting for this clone: One junction end disagrees with the germline gene, perhaps due to a read error. The chain joins TRBV7-7 to TRBJ2-3, with 15 positions matching TRBD2. Per germline, CDR1 SSHAT and CDR2 FNYEAQ (reference sequence). This CDR3 has 16 amino acids. The CDR3 reads CASSRGTSGRTDTQYF. CDR3 nucleotide sequence: TGTGCTAGCAGCCGGGGGACTAGCGGGAGGACAGATACGCAGTATTTT.

This chain connects TRBV5-5 to TRBJ1-2, with D possibly TRBD1 on 5 matching bases. This CDR3 spans 14 amino acids. Trimming took off 0 bases at V and 1 base at J, with 7 bases between the two ends. Germline assignment: CDR1 SGHKS and CDR2 YYEKEE (reference sequence). The CDR3 here is CASSLDRINYGYTF. The CDR3 nucleotides are TGTGCCAGCAGCTTGGACAGGATTAACTATGGCTACACCTTC. Drawing the rest from reference TRBV5-5 and TRBJ1-2, the complete variable domain is DAGVTQSPTHLIKTRGQQVTLRCSPISGHKSVSWYQQVLGQGPQFIFQYYEKEERGRGNFPDRFSARQFPNYSSELNVNALLLGDSALYLCASSLDRINYGYTFGSGTRLTVV.

The CDR3 DNA is TGTGCCAGTAGTGACCTCCGCGGACAGGGGGCTTTTTTT. This gives the protein CASSDLRGQGAFF. This chain joins TRBV19 and TRBJ1-4; TRBD1 matches at 11 bases. V lost 5 bases, J lost 17 bases, and 10 bases stayed unmatched. CDR1 is LNHDA and CDR2 is SQIVND in the germline V gene (reference sequence). CDR3 length equals 13 residues.

The chain carries TRBV28 and TRBJ1-4; 7 nucleotides match TRBD1. Germline CDR1 is MDHEN and CDR2 is SYDVKM. V gave up 6 bases and J gave up 4 bases; unmatched junction bases: 8. CDR3 length equals 15 residues. The CDR3 sequence: CASSPGTALNEKLFF. The CDR3 DNA reads TGTGCCAGCAGCCCCGGGACAGCTCTTAATGAAAAACTGTTTTTT.

The V and J genes are TRBV10-3 and TRBJ2-7; D remains unclear. Trimming took 5 bases from V and 2 from J, leaving 7 bases between them. Germline CDR1 ENHRY, CDR2 SYGVKD. The length of the CDR3 is 12 residues. CDR3 sequence (DNA): TGTGCCATCAGTCCTAGTACCTACGAGCAGTACTTC. This translates into CAISPSTYEQYF.

The chain couples TRBV30 to TRBJ1-1; no clear D gene. Germline V lookup: CDR1 GTSNPN, CDR2 SVGIG (reference sequence). Between the trimmed V and J ends, which lost 4 bases and 0 bases, there was a span of 6 bases. The CDR3 contains 12 residues. The CDR3 DNA sequence: TGTGCCTGGATGGCGGTGAACACTGAAGCTTTCTTT. Translated: CAWMAVNTEAFF.

The genes are TRBV7-8 and TRBJ1-5, with TRBD1 matching 8 bases. This CDR3 has 14 residues. Germline loops: CDR1 SGHVS, CDR2 FQNEAQ. After removal of 6 bases from V and 7 bases from J, the junction contained 8 bases not matched to a gene. The DNA for the CDR3 is TGTGCCAGCAGGCCGGACAGGGAGGCGCAGCCCCAGCATTTT. This sequence encodes CASRPDREAQPQHF.

The chain is built from TRBV18 and TRBJ1-1; tentative D call: TRBD1 (6 bases). CDR3 length: 13 residues. V was trimmed by 4 bases and J by 0 bases, leaving 6 bases between them. Germline V gene sequence: CDR1 KGHSH, CDR2 LQKENI. CDR3 nucleotides: TGTGCCAGCTCACAGGGGGTGAACACTGAAGCTTTCTTT. This translates into CASSQGVNTEAFF.

CDR3 in DNA: TGTGCCAGCAGTGCCTTCAACACCGGGGAGCTGTTTTTT. This translates into CASSAFNTGELFF. The chain has TRBV2 and TRBJ2-2; D is uncertain. V lost 4 bases and J lost 2, with 5 bases in between. Germline CDR1 and CDR2: SNHLY and FYNNEI. This CDR3 region has 13 residues. Combining the CDR3 with reference TRBV2 and TRBJ2-2 gives the whole variable domain EPEVTQTPSHQVTQMGQEVILRCVPISNHLYFYWYRQILGQKVEFLVSFYNNEISEKSEIFDDQFSVERPDGSNFTLKIRSTKLEDSAMYFCASSAFNTGELFFGEGSRLTVL.

There are a few counts of this clone. The V gene is TRBV5-6, the J gene TRBJ2-7, with 8 nucleotides matching TRBD1. Germline V gene lookup returns CDR1 SGHDT and CDR2 YYEEEE. V was pared by 4 bases and J by 4 bases, with 10 bases of the junction left unmatched. The CDR3 is 15 residues long. The CDR3 is CASSRTGWIMYEQYF. CDR3 nucleotide sequence: TGTGCCAGCAGCCGGACAGGGTGGATTATGTACGAGCAGTACTTC.

The chain is built from TRBV5-1 and TRBJ2-5; 13 nucleotides line up with TRBD2. The germline V gene has CDR1 SGHRS and CDR2 YFSETQ. This CDR3 has 15 residues. V gave up 3 bases and J gave up 6 bases; unmatched junction bases: 5. This CDR3 is CASSWGTSGEQTQYF. In nucleotides, the CDR3 is TGCGCCAGCAGCTGGGGGACTAGCGGGGAACAGACCCAGTACTTC.

The V and J genes are TRBV4-3 and TRBJ2-1; 11 bases are shared with TRBD2. The CDR3 is 17 residues long. V was clipped by 1 base and J by 2 bases; unmatched bases: 4. CDR1 is LGHNA and CDR2 is YSLEER in the germline V gene. For the CDR3, the DNA is TGCGCCAGCAGCCAAGCGGATAGCGGGGGGGCCTACAATGAGCAGTTCTTC. This encodes CASSQADSGGAYNEQFF.

In its sample, this clone was seen once. The chain carries TRBV10-3 and TRBJ1-1, with D maybe TRBD1 (6 bases). Germline loops: CDR1 ENHRY, CDR2 SYGVKD. The CDR3 has 16 residues. The V end lost 10 bases, the J end lost 0 bases, and 21 bases lay between the germline ends. CDR3 sequence (DNA): TGTGCCACCCAGGCTAGGTACGGACAGATGAACACTGAAGCTTTCTTT. Residues: CATQARYGQMNTEAFF.

The genes are TRBV7-2 and TRBJ1-2; D is possibly TRBD1 (5 bases). The ends were cut back, 3 bases at V and 6 bases at J, with 14 bases in the middle. Germline assignment: CDR1 SGHTA and CDR2 FQGNSA. The CDR3 extends over 14 amino acids. The CDR3 DNA reads as TGTGCCAGCAGCTTTGGGGGAAGGAGGGATGGCTACACCTTC. The encoded protein is CASSFGGRRDGYTF.

The J gene is TRBJ2-3, the V gene TRBV5-4, with a weak D call TRBD2 (6 bases). CDR1 is SGHNT and CDR2 is YYREEE in the germline V gene (reference sequence). CDR3 length: 16 amino acids. V lost 4 bases and J 0 bases, leaving 15 bases between the germline ends. In nucleotides, the CDR3 is TGTGCCAGCAGCGGGTGGAATAGCGGAAGCACAGATACGCAGTATTTT. Translation gives CASSGWNSGSTDTQYF.

This clone was detected only once. V gene TRBV28 combines with J gene TRBJ1-1; D possibly corresponds to TRBD1 (5 bases). The germline CDR1 and CDR2 sequences are MDHEN and SYDVKM. The V end lost 10 bases, the J end lost 1 base, and 13 bases lay between the germline ends. The CDR3 sequence is 13 residues long. The CDR3: CATDGGRNTEAFF. The CDR3 nucleotides are TGTGCCACAGACGGGGGGAGGAACACTGAAGCTTTCTTT. Looking up the rest from reference TRBV28 and TRBJ1-1 gives the full variable domain: DVKVTQSSRYLVKRTGEKVFLECVQDMDHENMFWYRQDPGLGLRLIYFSYDVKMKEKGDIPEGYSVSREKKERFSLILESASTNQTSMYLCATDGGRNTEAFFGQGTRLTVV.

This clone is medium-sized by share. This rearrangement joins TRBV2 to TRBJ2-7; D gene unclear. CDR3 length: 14 residues. The germline CDR1 and CDR2 sequences are SNHLY and FYNNEI. The V end was cut by 10 bases, the J end by 0 bases, with 16 bases between. In nucleotides, the CDR3 is TGTGCCACCCACCTTACTCAGAGCTCCTACGAGCAGTACTTC. Translating it yields CATHLTQSSYEQYF.

The chain recombines TRBV11-3 with TRBJ1-1; D gene uncertain. The CDR3 length is 16 residues. Per germline, CDR1 SGHNT and CDR2 YENEEA. The V end lost 5 bases, the J end lost 5 bases, and 21 bases lay between the germline ends. CDR3 region: CASSPGEGVGRTEAFF. CDR3 DNA: TGTGCCAGCAGCCCCGGAGAGGGAGTTGGGAGGACTGAAGCTTTCTTT.

This clone appeared a single time. The V and J genes are TRBV6-1 and TRBJ1-2; 9 positions agree with TRBD1. From germline, CDR1 is MNHNS and CDR2 SASEGT. This CDR3 has 14 residues. The ends lost 3 bases at V and 4 bases at J; junction bases unmatched: 3. For the CDR3, the DNA is TGTGCCAGCAGTGACACAGGGGGCAGCTATGGCTACACCTTC. It codes for CASSDTGGSYGYTF.

The rearrangement uses TRBV30 and TRBJ1-2; 8 bases fit TRBD1. This CDR3 region has 13 residues. J lost 4 bases, V lost 5 bases, and 6 bases had no gene match. Looked up from germline, CDR1 is GTSNPN and CDR2 is SVGIG (reference sequence). The CDR3, as DNA: TGTGCCTGGGGTAACAGGGGGAGCTATGGCTACACCTTC. Translating gives CAWGNRGSYGYTF.

The chain carries TRBV4-3 and TRBJ1-5; 9 bases fit TRBD1. V was clipped by 2 bases and J by 7 bases; unmatched bases: 3. The germline gives CDR1 LGHNA, CDR2 YSLEER. The CDR3 has 14 residues. In nucleotides, the CDR3 is TGCGCCAGCAGCCAATACAGGGGGCAACAGCCCCAGCATTTT. This sequence encodes CASSQYRGQQPQHF.

V is TRBV19 and J is TRBJ1-2; perhaps TRBD1 as D (6 bases). CDR1 is LNHDA and CDR2 is SQIVND in the germline V gene (reference sequence). CDR3 length: 13 amino acids. V was trimmed by 1 base and J by 8 bases, leaving 11 bases between them. The CDR3 reads CASSIAGVKGYTF. The CDR3 DNA reads TGTGCCAGTAGTATAGCAGGGGTCAAGGGCTACACCTTC.

This chain uses TRBV5-6 with TRBJ1-6; 8 bases align to TRBD1. V was clipped by 2 bases and J by 14 bases; unmatched bases: 9. CDR3 size: 14 residues. Germline-derived CDR1 and CDR2 are SGHDT and YYEEEE. The chain's CDR3 is CASSFGTGTPALHF. As DNA, the CDR3 is TGTGCCAGCAGCTTTGGGACAGGTACTCCCGCCCTCCACTTT.

V usage is TRBV6-4 and J usage is TRBJ1-1; D gene unclear. Deletions cut 11 bases from V and 0 bases from J, with 22 bases between. CDR1 and CDR2 from the germline V gene are MRHNA and SNTAGT. This CDR3 has 16 amino acids. The CDR3 sequence is CAPDAAEDYLNTEAFF. CDR3 bases: TGTGCCCCCGATGCCGCAGAGGATTATTTGAACACTGAAGCTTTCTTT.

The rearrangement uses TRBV7-2 and TRBJ1-1; a weak D match, TRBD1 (6 bases). The length of the CDR3 is 16 residues. The V gene lost 0 bases and the J gene lost 4 bases, with 15 bases spanning the gap. Germline-derived CDR1 and CDR2 are SGHTA and FQGNSA. The CDR3 spells CASSLALGGGITEAFF. The CDR3 DNA follows: TGTGCCAGCAGCTTAGCCCTAGGGGGGGGTATCACTGAAGCTTTCTTT.

This sequence joins TRBV6-4 and TRBJ2-1; D possibly corresponds to TRBD2 (6 bases). CDR1 is MRHNA and CDR2 is SNTAGT in the germline V gene. The CDR3 sequence is 15 residues long. Trimming left V 3 bases short and J 4 bases short, with 13 bases between. The CDR3 DNA reads as TGTGCCAGCAGTGAGGTTGGGGGGTCGTACAATGAGCAGTTCTTC. Its protein product is CASSEVGGSYNEQFF.

V usage is TRBV4-2 and J usage is TRBJ1-1; perhaps TRBD1 as D (6 bases). CDR1 is LGHNA, CDR2 YNFKEQ, per germline. V lost 0 bases and J 1 base, leaving 12 bases between the germline ends. The CDR3 is 16 amino acids. CDR3 sequence (DNA): TGTGCCAGCAGCCAAGAGACGGGGGGCCGGAACACTGAAGCTTTCTTT. Its translation is CASSQETGGRNTEAFF.